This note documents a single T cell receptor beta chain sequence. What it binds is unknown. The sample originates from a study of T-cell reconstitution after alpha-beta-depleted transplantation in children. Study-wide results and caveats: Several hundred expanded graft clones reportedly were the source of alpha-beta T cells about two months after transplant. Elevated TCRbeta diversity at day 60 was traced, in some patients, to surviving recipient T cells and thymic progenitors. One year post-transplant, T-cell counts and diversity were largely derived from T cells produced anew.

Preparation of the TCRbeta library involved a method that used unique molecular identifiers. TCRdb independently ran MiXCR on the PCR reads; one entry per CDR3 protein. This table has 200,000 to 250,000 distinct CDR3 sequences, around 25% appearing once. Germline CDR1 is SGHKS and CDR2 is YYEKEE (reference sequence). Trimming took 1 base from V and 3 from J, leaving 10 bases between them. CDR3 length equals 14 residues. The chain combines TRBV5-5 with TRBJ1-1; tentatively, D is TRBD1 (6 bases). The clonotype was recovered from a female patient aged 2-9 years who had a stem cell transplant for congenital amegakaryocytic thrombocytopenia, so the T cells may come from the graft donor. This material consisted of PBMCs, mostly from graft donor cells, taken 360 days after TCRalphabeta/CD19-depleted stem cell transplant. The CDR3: CASSLTHRDTEAFF. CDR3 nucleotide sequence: TGTGCCAGCAGCTTGACGCACAGGGACACTGAAGCTTTCTTT.